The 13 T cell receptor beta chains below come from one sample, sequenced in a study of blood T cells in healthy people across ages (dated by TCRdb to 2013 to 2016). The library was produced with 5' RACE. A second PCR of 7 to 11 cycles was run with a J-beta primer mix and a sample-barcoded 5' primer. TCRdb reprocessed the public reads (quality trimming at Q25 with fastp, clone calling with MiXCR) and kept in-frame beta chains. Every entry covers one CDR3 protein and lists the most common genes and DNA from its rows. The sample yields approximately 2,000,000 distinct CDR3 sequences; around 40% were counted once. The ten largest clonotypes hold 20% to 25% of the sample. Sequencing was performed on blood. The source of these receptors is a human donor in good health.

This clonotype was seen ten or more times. The CDR3 region is CASSYAAGGAEQYF. In nucleotides, the CDR3 is TGTGCCAGCAGTTACGCGGCAGGGGGCGCGGAGCAGTACTTC. This chain links TRBV6-2 or TRBV6-3 with TRBJ2-7, with 8 bases that match TRBD1. The length of the CDR3 is 14 residues. CDR1 is MNHEY, CDR2 SVGEGT, per germline. V trimming: 2 bases; J trimming: 7 bases; junction bases outside the gene matches: 7.

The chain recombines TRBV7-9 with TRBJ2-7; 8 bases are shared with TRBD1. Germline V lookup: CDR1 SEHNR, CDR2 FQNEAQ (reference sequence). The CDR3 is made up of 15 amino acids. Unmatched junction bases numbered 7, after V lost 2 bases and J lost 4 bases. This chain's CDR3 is CASSLRRTGFYEQYF. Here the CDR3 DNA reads TGTGCCAGCAGCTTAAGGAGGACAGGGTTTTACGAGCAGTACTTC.

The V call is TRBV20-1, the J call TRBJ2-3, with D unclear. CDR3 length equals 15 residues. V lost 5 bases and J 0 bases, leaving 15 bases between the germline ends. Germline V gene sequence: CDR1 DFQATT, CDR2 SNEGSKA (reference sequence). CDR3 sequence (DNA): TGCAGTGCTTCCTTTATGGGATCTAGCACAGATACGCAGTATTTT. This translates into CSASFMGSSTDTQYF.

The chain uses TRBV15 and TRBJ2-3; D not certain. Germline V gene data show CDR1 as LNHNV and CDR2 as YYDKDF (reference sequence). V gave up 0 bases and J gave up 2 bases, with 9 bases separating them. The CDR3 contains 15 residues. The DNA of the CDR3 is TGTGCCACCAGCAGAGACAGGTTTTACACAGATACGCAGTATTTT. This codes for CATSRDRFYTDTQYF.

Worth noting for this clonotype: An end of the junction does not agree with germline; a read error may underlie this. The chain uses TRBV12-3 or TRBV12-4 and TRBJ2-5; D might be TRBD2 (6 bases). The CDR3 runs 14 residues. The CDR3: CASSFSGRLETQYF. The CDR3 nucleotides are TGCGCCAGCAGTTTTTCGGGGAGGTTGGAGACCCAGTACTTC.

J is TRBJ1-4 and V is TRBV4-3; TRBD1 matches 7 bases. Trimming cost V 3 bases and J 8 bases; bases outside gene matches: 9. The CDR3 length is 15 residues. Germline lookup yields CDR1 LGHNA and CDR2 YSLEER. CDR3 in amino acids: CASSQHRGEGEKLFF. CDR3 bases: TGCGCCAGCAGCCAGCACAGGGGTGAGGGGGAAAAACTGTTTTTT.

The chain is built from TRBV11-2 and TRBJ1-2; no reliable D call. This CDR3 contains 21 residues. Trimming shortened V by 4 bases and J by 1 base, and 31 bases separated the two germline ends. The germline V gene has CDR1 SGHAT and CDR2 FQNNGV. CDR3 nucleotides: TGTGCCAGCAGCTATGATTCTCGTGGGTTGGCACGGACTCAATATAACTATGGCTACACCTTC. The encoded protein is CASSYDSRGLARTQYNYGYTF.

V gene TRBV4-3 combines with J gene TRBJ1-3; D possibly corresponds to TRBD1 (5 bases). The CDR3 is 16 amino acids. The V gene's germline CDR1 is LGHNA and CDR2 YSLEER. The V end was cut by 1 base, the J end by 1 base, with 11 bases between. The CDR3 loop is CASSQVYDRSGNTIYF. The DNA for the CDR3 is TGCGCCAGCAGCCAAGTATACGACAGATCTGGAAACACCATATATTTT.

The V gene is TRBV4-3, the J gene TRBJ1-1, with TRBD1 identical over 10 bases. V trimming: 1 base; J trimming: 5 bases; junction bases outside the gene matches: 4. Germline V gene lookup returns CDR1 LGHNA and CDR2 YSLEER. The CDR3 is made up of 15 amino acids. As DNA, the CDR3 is TGCGCCAGCAGCCAAGGGTGGACAGGGGGGACTGAAGCTTTCTTT. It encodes CASSQGWTGGTEAFF.

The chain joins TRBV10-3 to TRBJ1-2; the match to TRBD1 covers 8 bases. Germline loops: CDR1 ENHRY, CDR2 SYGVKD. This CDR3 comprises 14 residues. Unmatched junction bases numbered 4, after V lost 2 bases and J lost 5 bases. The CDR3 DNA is TGTGCCATCAGTGAGAGGGACAGGCGATATGGCTACACCTTC. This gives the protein CAISERDRRYGYTF.

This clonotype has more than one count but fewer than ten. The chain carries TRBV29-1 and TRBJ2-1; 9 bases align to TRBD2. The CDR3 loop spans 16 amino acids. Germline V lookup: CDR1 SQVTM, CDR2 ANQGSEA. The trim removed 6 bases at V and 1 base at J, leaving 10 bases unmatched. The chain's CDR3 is CSVLAGGPRSYNEQFF. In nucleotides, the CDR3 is TGCAGCGTCTTGGCGGGGGGGCCTAGGTCCTACAATGAGCAGTTCTTC.

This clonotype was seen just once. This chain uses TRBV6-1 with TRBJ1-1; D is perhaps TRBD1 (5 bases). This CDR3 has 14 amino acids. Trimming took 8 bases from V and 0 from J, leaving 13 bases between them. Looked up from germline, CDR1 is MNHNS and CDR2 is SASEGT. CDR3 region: CASGATGLNTEAFF. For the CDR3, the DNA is TGTGCCAGCGGCGCGACGGGGCTGAACACTGAAGCTTTCTTT.

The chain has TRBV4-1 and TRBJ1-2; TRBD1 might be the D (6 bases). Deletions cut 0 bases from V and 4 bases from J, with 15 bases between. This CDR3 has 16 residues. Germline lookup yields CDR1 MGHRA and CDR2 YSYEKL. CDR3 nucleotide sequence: TGCGCCAGCAGCCAAGAGGGTCAGGGGCAGGTCTATGGCTACACCTTC. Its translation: CASSQEGQGQVYGYTF.